The clone carrying this T cell receptor beta chain was found a few times. Its antigen is unidentified. One junction end does not reproduce the germline sequence, and a read error may be involved. The CDR3 is made up of 16 amino acids. Germline V gene data show CDR1 as DFQATT and CDR2 as SNEGSKA (reference sequence). TCRdb re-analysed the RT-PCR reads in MiXCR, keeping a single row per CDR3 protein. In the table there are hundreds of thousands of distinct CDR3 sequences, about 18% of which are singletons. The data are from a study of response to subunit inactivated influenza vaccine. Whole-study results and caveats: Authors suggested that a seasonal influenza vaccination recruits few new T cells each time.

The sequenced sample was PBMCs from blood, obtained more than 4 days after vaccination. The sequence was collected from a man aged 45-60 years who received an inactivated influenza vaccine. The genes are TRBV20-1 and TRBJ2-1, with TRBD2 identical over 13 bases. CDR3 sequence reads: CSARTSGGISHNEQFF. The CDR3 region has the DNA TGCAGTGCCAGGACTAGCGGGGGTATCTCCCACAATGAGCAGTTCTTC.